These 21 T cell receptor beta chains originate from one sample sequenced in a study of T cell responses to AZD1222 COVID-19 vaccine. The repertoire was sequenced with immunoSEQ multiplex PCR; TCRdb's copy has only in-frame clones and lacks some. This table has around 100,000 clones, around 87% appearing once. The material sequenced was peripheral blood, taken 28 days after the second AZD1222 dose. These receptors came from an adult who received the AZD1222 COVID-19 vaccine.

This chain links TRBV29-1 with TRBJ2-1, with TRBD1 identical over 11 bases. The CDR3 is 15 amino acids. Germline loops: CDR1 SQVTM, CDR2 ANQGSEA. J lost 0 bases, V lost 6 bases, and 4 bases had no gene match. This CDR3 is CSVRTGGNSYNEQFF. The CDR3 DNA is TGCAGCGTGAGGACAGGGGGCAACTCCTACAATGAGCAGTTCTTC.

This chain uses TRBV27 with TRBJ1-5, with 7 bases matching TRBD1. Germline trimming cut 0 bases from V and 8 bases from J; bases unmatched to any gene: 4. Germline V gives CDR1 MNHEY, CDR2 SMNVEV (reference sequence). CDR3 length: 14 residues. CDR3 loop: CASSLSTGREPQHF. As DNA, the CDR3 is TGTGCCAGCAGTTTATCGACAGGGAGGGAGCCCCAGCATTTT.

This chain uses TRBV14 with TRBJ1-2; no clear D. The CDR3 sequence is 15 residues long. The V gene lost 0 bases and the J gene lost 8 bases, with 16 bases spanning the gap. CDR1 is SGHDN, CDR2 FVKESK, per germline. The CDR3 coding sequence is TGTGCCAGCAGCCAAGATCTGAAGAACGTCGGAGGCTACACCTTC. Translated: CASSQDLKNVGGYTF.

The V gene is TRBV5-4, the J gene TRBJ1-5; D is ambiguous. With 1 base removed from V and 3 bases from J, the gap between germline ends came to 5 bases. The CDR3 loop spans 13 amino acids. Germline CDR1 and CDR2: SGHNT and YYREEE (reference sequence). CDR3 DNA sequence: TGTGCCAGCAGCTTGTTCCCCAATCAGCCCCAGCATTTT. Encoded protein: CASSLFPNQPQHF.

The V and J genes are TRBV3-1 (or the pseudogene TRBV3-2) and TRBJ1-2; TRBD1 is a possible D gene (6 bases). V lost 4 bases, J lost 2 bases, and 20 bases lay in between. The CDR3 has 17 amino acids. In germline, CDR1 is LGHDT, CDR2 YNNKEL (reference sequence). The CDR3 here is CASSLSWGARVNYGYTF. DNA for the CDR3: TGTGCCAGCAGCCTCAGTTGGGGGGCGCGGGTAAACTATGGCTACACCTTC.

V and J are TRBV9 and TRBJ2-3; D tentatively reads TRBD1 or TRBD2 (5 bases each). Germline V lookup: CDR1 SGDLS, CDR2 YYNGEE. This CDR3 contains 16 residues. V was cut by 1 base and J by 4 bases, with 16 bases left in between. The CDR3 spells CASSVTGRTGPDTQYF. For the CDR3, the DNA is TGTGCCAGCAGCGTAACGGGGCGGACGGGTCCAGATACGCAGTATTTT.

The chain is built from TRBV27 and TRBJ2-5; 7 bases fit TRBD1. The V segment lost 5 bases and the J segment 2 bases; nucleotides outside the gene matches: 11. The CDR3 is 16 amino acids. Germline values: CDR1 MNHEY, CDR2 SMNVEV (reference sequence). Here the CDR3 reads CASSPGPGQRQETQYF. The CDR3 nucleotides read TGTGCCAGCAGTCCAGGGCCGGGACAGAGGCAAGAGACCCAGTACTTC.

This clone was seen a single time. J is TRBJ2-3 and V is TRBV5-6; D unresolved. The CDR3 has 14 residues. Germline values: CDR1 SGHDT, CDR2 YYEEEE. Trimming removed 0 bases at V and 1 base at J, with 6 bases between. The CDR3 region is CASSLGGGTDTQYF. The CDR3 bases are TGTGCCAGCAGCTTGGGCGGAGGCACAGATACGCAGTATTTT.

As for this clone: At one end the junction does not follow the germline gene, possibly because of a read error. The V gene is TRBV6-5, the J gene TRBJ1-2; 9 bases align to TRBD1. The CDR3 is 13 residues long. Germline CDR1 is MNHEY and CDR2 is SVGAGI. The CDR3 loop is CASSWGQGEGYTF. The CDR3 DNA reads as TGTGCCAGCAGTTGGGGACAGGGAGAGGGCTACACCTTT.

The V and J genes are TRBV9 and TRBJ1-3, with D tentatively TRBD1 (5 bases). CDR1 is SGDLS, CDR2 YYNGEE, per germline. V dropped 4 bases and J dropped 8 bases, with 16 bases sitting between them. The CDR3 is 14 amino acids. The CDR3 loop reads CASSYRGGGHTIYF. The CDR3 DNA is TGTGCCAGCAGCTACCGTGGGGGTGGTCACACCATATATTTT.

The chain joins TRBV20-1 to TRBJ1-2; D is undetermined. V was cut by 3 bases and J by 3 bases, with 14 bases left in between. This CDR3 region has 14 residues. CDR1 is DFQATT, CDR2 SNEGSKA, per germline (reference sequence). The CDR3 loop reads CSASSPLGDYGYTF. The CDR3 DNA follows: TGCAGTGCTAGTAGTCCCCTTGGTGACTATGGCTACACCTTC.

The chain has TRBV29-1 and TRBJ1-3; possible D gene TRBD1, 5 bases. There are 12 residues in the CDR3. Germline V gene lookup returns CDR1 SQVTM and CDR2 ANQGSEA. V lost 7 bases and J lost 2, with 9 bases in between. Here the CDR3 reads CSARGAGNTIYF. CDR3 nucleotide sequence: TGCAGCGCCCGGGGGGCTGGAAACACCATATATTTT.

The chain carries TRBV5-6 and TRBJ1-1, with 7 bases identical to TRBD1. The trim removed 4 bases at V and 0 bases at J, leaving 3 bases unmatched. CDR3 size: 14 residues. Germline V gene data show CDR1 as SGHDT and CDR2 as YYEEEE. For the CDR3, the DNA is TGTGCCAGCAGCCGTACAGGGGTGAACACTGAAGCTTTCTTT. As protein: CASSRTGVNTEAFF.

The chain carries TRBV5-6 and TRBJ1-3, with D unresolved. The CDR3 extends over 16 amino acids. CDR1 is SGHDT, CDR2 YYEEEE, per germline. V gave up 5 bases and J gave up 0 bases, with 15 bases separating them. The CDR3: CASRTSATVSGNTIYF. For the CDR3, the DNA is TGTGCCAGCAGGACCAGTGCCACAGTCTCTGGAAACACCATATATTTT.

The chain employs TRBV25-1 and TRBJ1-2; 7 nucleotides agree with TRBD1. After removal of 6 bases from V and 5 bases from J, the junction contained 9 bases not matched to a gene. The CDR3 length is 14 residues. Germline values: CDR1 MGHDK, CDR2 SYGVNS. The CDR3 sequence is CASRHRDSEYGYTF. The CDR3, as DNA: TGTGCCAGCAGGCACCGGGACAGTGAGTATGGCTACACCTTC.

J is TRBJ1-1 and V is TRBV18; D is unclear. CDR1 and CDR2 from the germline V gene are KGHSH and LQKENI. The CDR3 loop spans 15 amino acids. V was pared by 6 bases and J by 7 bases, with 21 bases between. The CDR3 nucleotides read TGTGCCAGCTCCCCGCTCGACCTGGGTTTAGGTGAAGCTTTCTTT. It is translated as CASSPLDLGLGEAFF.

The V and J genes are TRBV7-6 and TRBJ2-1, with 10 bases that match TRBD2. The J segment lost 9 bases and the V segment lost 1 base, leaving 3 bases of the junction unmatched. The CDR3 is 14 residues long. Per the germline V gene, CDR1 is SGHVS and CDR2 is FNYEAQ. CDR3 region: CASSLGGTSAEQFF. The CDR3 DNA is TGTGCCAGCAGCTTAGGGGGGACTAGCGCTGAGCAGTTCTTC.

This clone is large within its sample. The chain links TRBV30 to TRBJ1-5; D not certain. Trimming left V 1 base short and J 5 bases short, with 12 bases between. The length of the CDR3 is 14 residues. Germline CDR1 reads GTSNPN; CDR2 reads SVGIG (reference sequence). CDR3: CAWSGGFGHQPQHF. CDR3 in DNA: TGTGCCTGGAGTGGGGGATTTGGGCATCAGCCCCAGCATTTT.

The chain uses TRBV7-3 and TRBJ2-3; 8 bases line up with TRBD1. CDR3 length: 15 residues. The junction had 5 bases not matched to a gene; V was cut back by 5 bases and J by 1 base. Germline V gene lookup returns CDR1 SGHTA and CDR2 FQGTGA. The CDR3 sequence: CASSTGQGRTDTQYF. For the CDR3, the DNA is TGTGCCAGCAGCACTGGACAGGGTCGCACAGATACGCAGTATTTT.

Here the CDR3 reads CASSETGGVGEKLFF. The CDR3, as DNA: TGTGCCAGCAGTGAAACAGGGGGGGTGGGCGAAAAACTGTTTTTT. The rearrangement joins TRBV6-1 to TRBJ1-4; TRBD1 matches 8 bases. The germline CDR1 and CDR2 sequences are MNHNS and SASEGT. V trimming: 2 bases; J trimming: 8 bases; junction bases outside the gene matches: 7. CDR3 length equals 15 residues.

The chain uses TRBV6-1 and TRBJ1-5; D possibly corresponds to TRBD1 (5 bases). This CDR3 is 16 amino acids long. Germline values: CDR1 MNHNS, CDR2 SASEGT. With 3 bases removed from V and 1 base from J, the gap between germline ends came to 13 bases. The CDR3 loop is CASSDGRGGSNQPQHF. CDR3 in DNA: TGTGCCAGCAGTGACGGCCGGGGGGGGAGCAATCAGCCCCAGCATTTT.